This entry lists 17 T cell receptor beta chains sequenced from one sample in a study of CD8 T cells in Susac syndrome. Random hexamers were used to reverse transcribe an amount of roughly 0.45 to 1 ug RNA. TCRdb processed the immunoSEQ multiplex PCR reads anew with MiXCR; each CDR3 protein has one entry. The data contain approximately 180,000 distinct CDR3 sequences, around 95% of them singletons. Sequencing input: CD4+ T cells from PBMCs. The receptors come from a human donor with multiple sclerosis.

This chain links TRBV7-9 with TRBJ2-1; TRBD2 agrees at 10 bases. Germline assignment: CDR1 SEHNR and CDR2 FQNEAQ (reference sequence). The J segment lost 6 bases and the V segment lost 0 bases, leaving 2 bases of the junction unmatched. This CDR3 is 15 amino acids long. The CDR3 here is CASSLATSGVNEQFF. The CDR3 nucleotides are TGTGCCAGCAGCTTAGCCACTAGCGGGGTCAATGAGCAGTTCTTC.

The rearrangement joins TRBV7-2 to TRBJ1-6, with a possible D match to TRBD1 (6 bases). The V gene lost 2 bases and the J gene lost 8 bases, with 10 bases spanning the gap. The CDR3 totals 14 residues. Germline V gene lookup returns CDR1 SGHTA and CDR2 FQGNSA. CDR3 DNA sequence: TGTGCCAGCAGCTTACCGCGGACAGATTCACCCCTCCACTTT. Translation gives CASSLPRTDSPLHF.

CDR3 sequence reads: CASSLSPPGHSYTDTQYF. CDR3 bases: TGTGCCAGCAGTTTATCGCCCCCGGGCCACTCTTACACAGATACGCAGTATTTT. V and J are TRBV27 and TRBJ2-3, with D hard to call. Trimming removed 0 bases at V and 2 bases at J, with 18 bases between. Germline assignment: CDR1 MNHEY and CDR2 SMNVEV (reference sequence). The CDR3 length is 18 residues.

The chain combines TRBV24-1 with TRBJ2-1, with D perhaps matching TRBD2 (6 bases). The ends were cut back, 3 bases at V and 7 bases at J, with 9 bases in the middle. Germline lookup yields CDR1 KGHDR and CDR2 SFDVKD. The CDR3 totals 13 residues. CDR3 bases: TGTGCCACCAGTGATCCGGGAGCGAATGAGCAGTTCTTC. This codes for CATSDPGANEQFF.

The chain joins TRBV20-1 to TRBJ1-6; 8 nucleotides line up with TRBD1. Germline V lookup: CDR1 DFQATT, CDR2 SNEGSKA (reference sequence). The CDR3 runs 14 residues. The ends lost 4 bases at V and 6 bases at J; junction bases unmatched: 5. The CDR3 DNA reads TGCAGTGCTACAGTGACAGGGGTTAATTCACCCCTCCACTTT. Protein sequence: CSATVTGVNSPLHF.

The rearrangement links TRBV30 to TRBJ2-7; D is perhaps TRBD2 (6 bases). The V gene's germline CDR1 is GTSNPN and CDR2 SVGIG (reference sequence). The V and J ends lost 3 bases and 1 base respectively, with 7 bases between them. This CDR3 is 12 amino acids long. The CDR3, as DNA: TGTGCCTGGAGACGGGGGTCCTACGAGCAGTACTTC. Amino acids: CAWRRGSYEQYF.

The gene calls are TRBV20-1 and TRBJ1-5; D gene unclear. Trimming stripped 0 bases from V and 0 bases from J, with 6 bases between. In germline, CDR1 is DFQATT, CDR2 SNEGSKA (reference sequence). This CDR3 is 14 amino acids long. CDR3 sequence: CSARDRFSNQPQHF. In DNA, the CDR3 is TGCAGTGCTAGAGATAGGTTTAGCAATCAGCCCCAGCATTTT.

This chain connects TRBV5-1 to TRBJ1-6, with 7 bases that match TRBD1. Germline V gives CDR1 SGHRS, CDR2 YFSETQ. The CDR3 has 16 amino acids. J gave up 7 bases and V 3 bases, and 10 bases lay outside the gene matches. The CDR3 protein is CASSSPHGTENSPLHF. The CDR3 nucleotides are TGCGCCAGCAGCTCGCCGCATGGGACAGAAAATTCACCCCTCCACTTT. Combining the CDR3 with reference TRBV5-1 and TRBJ1-6 gives the whole variable domain KAGVTQTPRYLIKTRGQQVTLSCSPISGHRSVSWYQQTPGQGLQFLFEYFSETQRNKGNFPGRFSGRQFSNSRSEMNVSTLELGDSALYLCASSSPHGTENSPLHFGNGTRLTVT.

This sequence joins TRBV20-1 and TRBJ2-3; 13 nucleotides match TRBD2. CDR3 length: 15 residues. After removal of 3 bases from V and 6 bases from J, the junction contained 6 bases not matched to a gene. Looked up from germline, CDR1 is DFQATT and CDR2 is SNEGSKA (reference sequence). The CDR3 region is CSASTSGGARDTQYF. The CDR3 DNA reads TGCAGTGCTAGCACTAGCGGGGGGGCCAGGGATACGCAGTATTTT.

The count of this clonotype is one. The V gene is TRBV9, the J gene TRBJ1-2, with D perhaps matching TRBD1 (5 bases). The CDR3 contains 18 residues. Trimming took off 0 bases at V and 3 bases at J, with 21 bases between the two ends. Germline loops: CDR1 SGDLS, CDR2 YYNGEE. The CDR3 nucleotides are TGTGCCAGCAGCGTAGAGGGGAAGCAGACGTTGGGGTACTATGGCTACACCTTC. Protein product: CASSVEGKQTLGYYGYTF.

V and J are TRBV25-1 and TRBJ1-6; D possibly corresponds to TRBD1 (5 bases). The CDR3 totals 14 residues. V was pared by 5 bases and J by 8 bases, with 13 bases between. CDR1 and CDR2 (germline): MGHDK, SYGVNS. CDR3 sequence (DNA): TGTGCCAGCAGTCATGCAGGGTTCGATTCACCCCTCCACTTT. Amino acid sequence: CASSHAGFDSPLHF.

The chain links TRBV5-1 to TRBJ2-5, with D unresolved. Trimming left V 4 bases short and J 7 bases short, with 14 bases between. The germline V gene encodes CDR1 SGHRS and CDR2 YFSETQ. This CDR3 spans 13 amino acids. The CDR3 here is CASSIGWQWTQYF. CDR3 nucleotide sequence: TGCGCCAGCAGCATAGGGTGGCAGTGGACCCAGTACTTC.

The chain links TRBV5-4 to TRBJ2-7; 9 bases map to TRBD2. Germline CDR1 is SGHNT and CDR2 is YYREEE (reference sequence). This CDR3 spans 16 amino acids. Trimming took 0 bases from V and 0 from J; bases not matched to a gene: 4. DNA for the CDR3: TGTGCCAGCAGCTTGGCCCTTAGCGGGGGCTCCTACGAGCAGTACTTC. It yields the protein CASSLALSGGSYEQYF.

The gene calls are TRBV20-1 and TRBJ2-7; 10 nucleotides agree with TRBD1. Germline V gene sequence: CDR1 DFQATT, CDR2 SNEGSKA (reference sequence). V lost 6 bases, J lost 5 bases, and 10 bases stayed unmatched. The CDR3 loop spans 14 amino acids. The CDR3 is CSALLGQGVHEQYF. CDR3 sequence (DNA): TGCAGTGCCCTTTTAGGACAGGGGGTCCACGAGCAGTACTTC.

The chain is built from TRBV3-1 and TRBJ2-5; weak D call: TRBD2 (5 bases). Trimming took 8 bases from V and 5 from J, leaving 15 bases between them. In germline, CDR1 is LGHDT, CDR2 YNNKEL (reference sequence). This CDR3 has 13 amino acids. DNA of the CDR3: TGTGCCAGCCGGCGGAGGCCCGGGGAGACCCAGTACTTC. It encodes CASRRRPGETQYF.

The rearrangement joins TRBV29-1 to TRBJ2-2, with D tentatively TRBD2 (7 bases). This CDR3 is 15 amino acids long. Germline V gene sequence: CDR1 SQVTM, CDR2 ANQGSEA. Trimming cost V 6 bases and J 4 bases, with 18 bases left between them. CDR3 coding DNA: TGCAGCGTGCAACCGGGGGGCCCCAGCACCGGGGAGCTGTTTTTT. This encodes CSVQPGGPSTGELFF.

A few counts support this clonotype. The chain uses TRBV20-1 and TRBJ1-1, with D unclear. This CDR3 has 11 residues. V was clipped by 3 bases and J by 4 bases, with 6 bases between them. Germline CDR1 is DFQATT and CDR2 is SNEGSKA (reference sequence). CDR3 sequence reads: CSASRGTEAFF. As DNA, the CDR3 is TGCAGTGCTAGTAGAGGCACTGAAGCTTTCTTT.